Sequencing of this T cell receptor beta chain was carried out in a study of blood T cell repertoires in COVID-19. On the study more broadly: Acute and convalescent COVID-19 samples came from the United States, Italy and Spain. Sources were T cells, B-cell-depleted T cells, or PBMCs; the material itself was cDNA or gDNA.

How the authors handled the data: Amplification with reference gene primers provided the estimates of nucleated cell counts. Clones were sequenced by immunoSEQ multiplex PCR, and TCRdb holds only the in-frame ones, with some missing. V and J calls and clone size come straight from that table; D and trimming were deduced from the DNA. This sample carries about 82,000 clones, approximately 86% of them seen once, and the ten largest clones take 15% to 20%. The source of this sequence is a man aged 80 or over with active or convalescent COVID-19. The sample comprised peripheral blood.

CDR3 nucleotide sequence: TGTGCCAGCAGCTGGACAGGGATTCGCACTGAAGCTTTCTTT. This sequence encodes CASSWTGIRTEAFF. This chain links TRBV11-3 with TRBJ1-1, with TRBD1 matching over 8 bases. This CDR3 comprises 14 residues. J gave up 4 bases and V 4 bases, and 5 bases lay outside the gene matches. Germline loops: CDR1 SGHNT, CDR2 YENEEA.